This T cell receptor beta chain was sequenced for a study of T cell responses to AZD1222 COVID-19 vaccine. Findings and caveats of the study: Unmutated variant regions are reportedly the target of nearly half of TCRs that are spike-specific. Mapped onto spike, vaccine-associated CD4 TCRs spanned it and were dominant at 160-218 and 743-854.

Doses given second, at about 4 or about 12 weeks, were pooled. The V end was cut by 3 bases, the J end by 1 base, with 9 bases between. This CDR3 is built from 14 residues. Germline CDR1 reads MNHEY; CDR2 reads SVGAGI. Regarding this clone: The antigen is unknown.

Assay used: immunoSEQ multiplex PCR; TCRdb lists only in-frame clones, some missing. The repertoire consists of about 110,000 clones, with approximately 94% occurring once and the leading ten covering approximately 2.9%. This receptor was obtained from an adult who received the AZD1222 COVID-19 vaccine. The V and J genes are TRBV6-5 and TRBJ1-1; perhaps TRBD1 as D (5 bases). The sample here was peripheral blood, taken 28 days after the second AZD1222 dose. This chain's CDR3 is CASSYDSRNTEAFF. CDR3 DNA: TGTGCCAGCAGTTATGACAGTCGGAACACTGAAGCTTTCTTT.